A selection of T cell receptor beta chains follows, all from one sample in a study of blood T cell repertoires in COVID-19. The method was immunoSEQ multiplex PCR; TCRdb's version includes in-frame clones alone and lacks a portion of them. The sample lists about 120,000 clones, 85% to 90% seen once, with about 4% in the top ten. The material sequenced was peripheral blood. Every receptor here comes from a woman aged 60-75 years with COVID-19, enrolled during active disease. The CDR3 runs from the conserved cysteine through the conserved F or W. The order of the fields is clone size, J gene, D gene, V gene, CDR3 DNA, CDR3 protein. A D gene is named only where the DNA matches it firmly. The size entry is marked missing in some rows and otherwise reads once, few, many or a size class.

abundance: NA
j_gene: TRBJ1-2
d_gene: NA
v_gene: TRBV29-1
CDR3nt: TGCAGCGCCGTGACAGACCTGATGGACTATGGCTACACCTTC
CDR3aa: CSAVTDLMDYGYTF

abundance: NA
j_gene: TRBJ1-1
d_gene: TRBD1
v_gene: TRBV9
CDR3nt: TGTGCCAGCAGCGCAGACAGGGGGCCCGTGGACACTGAAGCTTTCTTT
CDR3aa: CASSADRGPVDTEAFF

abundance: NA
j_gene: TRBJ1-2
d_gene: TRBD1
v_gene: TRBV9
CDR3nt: TGTGCCAGCAGCGCCCAAGACAGGGAGAGTGGCTACACCTTC
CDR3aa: CASSAQDRESGYTF

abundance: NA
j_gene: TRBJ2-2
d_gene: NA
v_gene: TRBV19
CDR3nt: TGTGCCAGTAGTATAGTTCCCTGGTGGGGGCAGCTGGACACCGGGGAGCTGTTTTTT
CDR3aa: CASSIVPWWGQLDTGELFF

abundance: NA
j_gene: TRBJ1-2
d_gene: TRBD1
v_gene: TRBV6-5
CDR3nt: TGTGCCACCACACCGGACAGGCGGCGGGGCTACACCTTC
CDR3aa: CATTPDRRRGYTF

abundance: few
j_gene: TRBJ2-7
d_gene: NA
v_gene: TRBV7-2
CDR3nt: TGTGCCAGCAGCTTCAACAGGCCTCCCTACGAGCAGTACTTC
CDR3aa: CASSFNRPPYEQYF

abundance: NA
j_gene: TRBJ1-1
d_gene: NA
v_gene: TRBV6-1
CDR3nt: TGTGCCAGCAGTGAACAGGGTCGGAACACTGAAGCTTTCTTT
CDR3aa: CASSEQGRNTEAFF

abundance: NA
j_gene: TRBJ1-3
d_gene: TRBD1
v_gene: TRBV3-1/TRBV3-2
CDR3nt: TGTGCCAGCAGTTTTCGACAGGGCCTATCCGGAAACACCATATATTTT
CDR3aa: CASSFRQGLSGNTIYF

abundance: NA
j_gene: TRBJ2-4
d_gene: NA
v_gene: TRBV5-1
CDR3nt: TGCGCCAGCAGCTTGGCCCGGGAGAAAAACATTCAGTACTTC
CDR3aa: CASSLAREKNIQYF

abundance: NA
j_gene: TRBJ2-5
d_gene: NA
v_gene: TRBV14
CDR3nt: TGTGCCAGCAGCCAAGAATCCGCTAGCACCCAGTTGGTAGAGACCCAGTACTTC
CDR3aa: CASSQESASTQLVETQYF

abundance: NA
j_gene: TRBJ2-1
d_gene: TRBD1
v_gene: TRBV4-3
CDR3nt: TGCGCCAGCAGCCGCCGGACAGGCGAGCAGTTCTTC
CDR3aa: CASSRRTGEQFF

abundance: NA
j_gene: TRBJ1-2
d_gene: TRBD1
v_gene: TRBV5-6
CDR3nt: TGTGCCAGCAGCTCGACAGGGGAGGTTCGGTACTATGGCTACACCTTC
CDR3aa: CASSSTGEVRYYGYTF

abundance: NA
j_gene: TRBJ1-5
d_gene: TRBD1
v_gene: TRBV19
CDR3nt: TGTGCCAGCACGGACAGGAGAGGACAGCCCCAGCATTTT
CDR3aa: CASTDRRGQPQHF

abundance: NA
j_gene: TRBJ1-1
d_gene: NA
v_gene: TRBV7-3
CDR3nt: TGTGCCAGCAGCATCCGGCGGGGAACATCGGCTTTCTTT
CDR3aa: CASSIRRGTSAFF

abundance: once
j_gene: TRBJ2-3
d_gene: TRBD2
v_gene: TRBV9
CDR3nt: TGTGCCAGCAGCGTAGCCGGGGCTAGCGGGATCAGAGATACGCAGTATTTT
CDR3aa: CASSVAGASGIRDTQYF

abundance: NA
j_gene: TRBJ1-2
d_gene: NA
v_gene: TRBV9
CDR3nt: TGTGCCAGCAGCGTAGACAAGAACTATGGCTACACCTTC
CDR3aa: CASSVDKNYGYTF

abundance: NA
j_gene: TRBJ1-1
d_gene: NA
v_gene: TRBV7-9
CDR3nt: TGTGCCAGCAGCCTACAAGGGAGGTTT
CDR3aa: CASSLQGRF

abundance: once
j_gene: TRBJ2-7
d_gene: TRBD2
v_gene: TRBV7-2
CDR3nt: TGTGCCAGCAGCTTAGGACTAGCGGGGGGCAGTAGCTTC
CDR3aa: CASSLGLAGGSSF

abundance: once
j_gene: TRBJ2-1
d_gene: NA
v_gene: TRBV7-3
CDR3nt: TGTGCCAGCAGCAATATGGCGAGGAGCCATGAGCAGTTCTTC
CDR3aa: CASSNMARSHEQFF

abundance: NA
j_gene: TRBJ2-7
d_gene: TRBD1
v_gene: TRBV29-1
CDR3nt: TGCAGCGTCGGGACAGGTCCGTCGGTTTTGTACTTC
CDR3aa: CSVGTGPSVLYF

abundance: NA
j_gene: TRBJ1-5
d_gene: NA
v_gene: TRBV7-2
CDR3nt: TGTGCCAGCAGCCCAGATGTACGGAGACCCCAGCATTTT
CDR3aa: CASSPDVRRPQHF

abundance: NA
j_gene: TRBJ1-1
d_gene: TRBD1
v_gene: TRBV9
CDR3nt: TGTGCCAGCAGCGTCGGCGGGACAGGGGGTGAAGCTTTCTTT
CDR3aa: CASSVGGTGGEAFF

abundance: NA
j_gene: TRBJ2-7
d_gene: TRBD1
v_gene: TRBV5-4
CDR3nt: TGTGCCAGCAGCCAAACCCGGGACAGTCTCTACGAGCAGTACTTC
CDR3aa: CASSQTRDSLYEQYF

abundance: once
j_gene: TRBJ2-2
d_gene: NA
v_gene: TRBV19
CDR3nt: TGTGCCAGTAGTCCCCTAGCGAACACCGGGGAGCTGTTTTTT
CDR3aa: CASSPLANTGELFF

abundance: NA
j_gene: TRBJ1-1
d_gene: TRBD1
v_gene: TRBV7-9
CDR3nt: TGTGCCAGCAGCATGGGACAGTGGAACACTGAAGCTTTCTTT
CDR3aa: CASSMGQWNTEAFF

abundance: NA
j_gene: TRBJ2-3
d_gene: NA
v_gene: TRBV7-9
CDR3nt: TGTGCCAGCAGCGGCGGGACTTACACAGATACGCAGTATTTT
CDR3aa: CASSGGTYTDTQYF

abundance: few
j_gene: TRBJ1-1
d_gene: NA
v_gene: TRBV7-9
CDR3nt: TGTGCCAGCAGCCTTCCAGTGAACACTGAAGCTTTCTTT
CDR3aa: CASSLPVNTEAFF

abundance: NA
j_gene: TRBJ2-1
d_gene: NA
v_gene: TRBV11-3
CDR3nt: TGTGCCAGCAGCTTAAATCGGTGGAGCTCCTACAATGAGCAGTTCTTC
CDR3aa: CASSLNRWSSYNEQFF

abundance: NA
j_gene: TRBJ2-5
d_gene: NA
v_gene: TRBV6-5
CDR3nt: TGTGCCAGCACCTTAGCGGACATTTCAGAAGAGACCCAGTACTTC
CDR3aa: CASTLADISEETQYF

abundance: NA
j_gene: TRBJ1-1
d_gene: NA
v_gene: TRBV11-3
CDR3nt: TGTGCCAGCAGCTTAGGCCGGTCCAAGGCTTTCTTT
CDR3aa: CASSLGRSKAFF

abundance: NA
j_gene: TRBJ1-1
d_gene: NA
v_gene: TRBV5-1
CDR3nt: TGCGCCAGCAGCCTCCGGGGTATTAACACTGAAGCTTTCTTT
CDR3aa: CASSLRGINTEAFF

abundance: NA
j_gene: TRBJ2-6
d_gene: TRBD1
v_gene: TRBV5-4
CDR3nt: TGTGCCAGCAGCTGGGGGACAGGCGGATCTGGGGCCAACGTCCTGACTTTC
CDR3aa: CASSWGTGGSGANVLTF

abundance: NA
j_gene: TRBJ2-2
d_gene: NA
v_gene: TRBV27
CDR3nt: TGTGCCAGCAGTTACAGGAACACCGGGGAGCTGTTTTTT
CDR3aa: CASSYRNTGELFF

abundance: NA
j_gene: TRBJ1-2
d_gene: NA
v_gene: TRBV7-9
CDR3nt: TGTGCCAGCAGCCCAGGTGGGCCAGCGGGCGATGGCTACACCTTC
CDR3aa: CASSPGGPAGDGYTF

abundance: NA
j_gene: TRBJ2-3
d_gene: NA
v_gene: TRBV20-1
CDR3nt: TGCAGTGCTAGTCCCCTCCGGGACATTGGCACAGATACGCAGTATTTT
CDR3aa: CSASPLRDIGTDTQYF

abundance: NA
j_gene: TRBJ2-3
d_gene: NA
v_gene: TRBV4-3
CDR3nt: TGCGCCAGCAGCCCCCGGCCCAGGGGAGGCACAGATACGCAGTATTTT
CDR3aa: CASSPRPRGGTDTQYF

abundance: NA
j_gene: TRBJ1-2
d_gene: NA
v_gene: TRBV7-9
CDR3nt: TGTGCCAGCAGCTTCAGAACCTACACCTTC
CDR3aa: CASSFRTYTF

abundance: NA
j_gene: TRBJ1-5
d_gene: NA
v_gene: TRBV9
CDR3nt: TGTGCCAGCAGCGTAGTTTCGAGGGTTGGTCAGCCCCAGCATTTT
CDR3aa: CASSVVSRVGQPQHF